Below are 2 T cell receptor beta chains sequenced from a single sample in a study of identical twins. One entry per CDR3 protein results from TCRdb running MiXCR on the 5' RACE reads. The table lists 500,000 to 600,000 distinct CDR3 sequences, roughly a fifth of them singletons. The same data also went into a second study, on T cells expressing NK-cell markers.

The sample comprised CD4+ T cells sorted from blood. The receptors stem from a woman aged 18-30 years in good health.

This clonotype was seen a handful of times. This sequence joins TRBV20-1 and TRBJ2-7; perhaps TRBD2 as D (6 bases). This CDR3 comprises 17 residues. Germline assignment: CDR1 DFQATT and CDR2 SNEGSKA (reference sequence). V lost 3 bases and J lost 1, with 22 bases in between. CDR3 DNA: TGCAGTGCTAGGTCTACCGGGGATCGACTAGTGTCCTACGAGCAGTACTTC. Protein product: CSARSTGDRLVSYEQYF.

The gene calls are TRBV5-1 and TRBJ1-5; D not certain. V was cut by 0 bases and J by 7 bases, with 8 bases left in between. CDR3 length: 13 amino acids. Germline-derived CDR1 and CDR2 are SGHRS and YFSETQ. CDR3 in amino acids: CASSLDPLQPQHF. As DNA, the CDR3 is TGCGCCAGCAGCTTGGACCCGCTGCAGCCCCAGCATTTT.